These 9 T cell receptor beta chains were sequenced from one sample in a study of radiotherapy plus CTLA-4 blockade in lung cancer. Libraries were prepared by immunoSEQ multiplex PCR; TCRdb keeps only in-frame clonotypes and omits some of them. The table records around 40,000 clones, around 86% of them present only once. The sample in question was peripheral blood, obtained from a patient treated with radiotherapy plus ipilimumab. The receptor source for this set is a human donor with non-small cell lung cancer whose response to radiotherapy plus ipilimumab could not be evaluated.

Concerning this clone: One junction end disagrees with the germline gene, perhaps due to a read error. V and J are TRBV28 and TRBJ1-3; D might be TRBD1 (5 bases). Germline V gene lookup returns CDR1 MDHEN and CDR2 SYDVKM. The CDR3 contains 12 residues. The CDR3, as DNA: TGTGCCACCAGGGAGACTGGCAACACCATATATTTT. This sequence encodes CATRETGNTIYF.

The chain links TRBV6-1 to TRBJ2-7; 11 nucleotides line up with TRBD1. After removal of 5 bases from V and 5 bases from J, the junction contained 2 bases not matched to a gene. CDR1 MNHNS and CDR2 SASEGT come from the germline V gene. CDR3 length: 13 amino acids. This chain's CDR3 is CASSRTGGDEQYF. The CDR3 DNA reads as TGTGCCAGCAGTAGGACAGGGGGCGACGAGCAGTACTTC.

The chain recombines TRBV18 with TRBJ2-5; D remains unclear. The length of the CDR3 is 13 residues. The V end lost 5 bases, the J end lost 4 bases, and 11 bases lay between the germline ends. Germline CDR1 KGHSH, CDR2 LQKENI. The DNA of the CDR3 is TGTGCCAGCTCATTTGGAGTTTCAGAGACCCAGTACTTC. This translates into CASSFGVSETQYF. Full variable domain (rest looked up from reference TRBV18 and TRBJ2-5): NAGVMQNPRHLVRRRGQEARLRCSPMKGHSHVYWYRQLPEEGLKFMVYLQKENIIDESGMPKERFSAEFPKEGPSILRIQQVVRGDSAAYFCASSFGVSETQYFGPGTRLLVL.

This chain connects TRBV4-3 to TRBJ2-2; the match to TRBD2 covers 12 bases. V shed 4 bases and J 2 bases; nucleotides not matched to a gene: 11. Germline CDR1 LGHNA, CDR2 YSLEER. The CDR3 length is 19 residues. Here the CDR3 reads CASSPALLAGGPNTGELFF. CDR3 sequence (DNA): TGCGCCAGCAGCCCAGCTCTTCTAGCGGGGGGGCCCAACACCGGGGAGCTGTTTTTT.

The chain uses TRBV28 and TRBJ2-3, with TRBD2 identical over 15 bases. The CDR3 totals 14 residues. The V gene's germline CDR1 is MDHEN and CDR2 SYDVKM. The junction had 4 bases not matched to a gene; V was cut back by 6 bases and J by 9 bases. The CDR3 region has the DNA TGTGCCAGCAGACCTGGGACTAGCGGGGGGACGCAGTATTTT. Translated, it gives CASRPGTSGGTQYF.

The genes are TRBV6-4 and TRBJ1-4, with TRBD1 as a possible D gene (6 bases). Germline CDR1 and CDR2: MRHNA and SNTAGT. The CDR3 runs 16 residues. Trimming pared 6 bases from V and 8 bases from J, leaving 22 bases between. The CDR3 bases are TGTGCCAGCAGGAGGAACAGGGTTAGAGGATCGGAAAAACTGTTTTTT. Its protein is CASRRNRVRGSEKLFF.

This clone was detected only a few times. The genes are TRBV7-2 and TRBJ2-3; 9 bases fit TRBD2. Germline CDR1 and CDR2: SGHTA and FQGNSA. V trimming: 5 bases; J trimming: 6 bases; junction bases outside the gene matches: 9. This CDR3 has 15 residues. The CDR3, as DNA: TGTGCCAGCAGCCTTCCCGCTAGCGGGATGGATACGCAGTATTTT. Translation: CASSLPASGMDTQYF.

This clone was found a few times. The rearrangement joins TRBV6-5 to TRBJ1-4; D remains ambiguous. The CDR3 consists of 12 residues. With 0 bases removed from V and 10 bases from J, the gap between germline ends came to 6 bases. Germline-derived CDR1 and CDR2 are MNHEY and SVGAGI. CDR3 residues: CASSYSSGKLFF. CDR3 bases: TGTGCCAGCAGTTACTCGAGTGGAAAACTGTTTTTT.

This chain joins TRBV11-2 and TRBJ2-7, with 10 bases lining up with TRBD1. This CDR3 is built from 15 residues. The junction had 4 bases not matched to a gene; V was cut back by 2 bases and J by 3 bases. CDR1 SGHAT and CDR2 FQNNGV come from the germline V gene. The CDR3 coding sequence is TGTGCCAGCAGCTTACTCGGGACAGGGGACTACGAGCAGTACTTC. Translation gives CASSLLGTGDYEQYF.